A single sample gave rise to the 6 T cell receptor beta chains below, sequenced in a study of blood T cell repertoires in COVID-19. The table came from immunoSEQ multiplex PCR; TCRdb's copy has only in-frame clones and leaves some out. Of approximately 210,000 clones in the sample, around 84% were seen once. The sample comprised peripheral blood. Source of these receptors: a human donor in a cohort sampled during active COVID-19.

This chain uses TRBV19 with TRBJ1-5; D uncertain. With 7 bases removed from V and 1 base from J, the gap between germline ends came to 8 bases. The CDR3 extends over 13 amino acids. CDR1 is LNHDA and CDR2 is SQIVND in the germline V gene (reference sequence). The CDR3 nucleotides are TGTGCCAGTAAGGCACAGAGCAATCAGCCCCAGCATTTT. Encoded protein: CASKAQSNQPQHF.

This clone was found a few times. V gene TRBV5-1 combines with J gene TRBJ2-2; 9 bases align to TRBD1. The junction had 2 bases not matched to a gene; V was cut back by 5 bases and J by 0 bases. CDR3 length: 15 residues. The germline V gene has CDR1 SGHRS and CDR2 YFSETQ. The CDR3 DNA is TGCGCCAGCAGACAGGGGGCTGCGAACACCGGGGAGCTGTTTTTT. This sequence encodes CASRQGAANTGELFF.

V gene TRBV7-3 combines with J gene TRBJ2-7; D may be TRBD1 (6 bases). Looked up from germline, CDR1 is SGHTA and CDR2 is FQGTGA. The CDR3 runs to 13 residues. The V end lost 4 bases, the J end lost 6 bases, and 13 bases lay between the germline ends. CDR3 sequence: CASSSTRDTEQYV. The DNA for the CDR3 is TGTGCCAGCAGCTCAACCCGGGACACCGAGCAGTACGTC.

The genes are TRBV7-6 and TRBJ2-5; 7 bases line up with TRBD2. Germline CDR1 is SGHVS and CDR2 is FNYEAQ. The J segment lost 4 bases and the V segment lost 1 base, leaving 6 bases of the junction unmatched. This CDR3 is built from 15 residues. CDR3 coding DNA: TGTGCCAGCAGCTTAGGGGGGAGGGCCGCAGAGACCCAGTACTTC. It is translated as CASSLGGRAAETQYF.

The chain is built from TRBV6-5 and TRBJ2-2; a weak D match, TRBD2 (7 bases). With 10 bases removed from V and 4 bases from J, the gap between germline ends came to 19 bases. Germline assignment: CDR1 MNHEY and CDR2 SVGAGI. The CDR3 is 15 residues long. The CDR3 spells CATKRGREGTGELFF. The CDR3 DNA reads TGTGCCACCAAAAGGGGGAGGGAAGGCACCGGGGAGCTGTTTTTT.

The V call is TRBV27, the J call TRBJ2-1; the D gene is possibly TRBD1 (6 bases). Trimming stripped 7 bases from V and 5 bases from J, with 30 bases between. The CDR3 has 19 amino acids. Germline CDR1 is MNHEY and CDR2 is SMNVEV (reference sequence). CDR3 nucleotides: TGTGCCAGCAAAGATCAAAAAAGTCGACCTCAGGGGATACACAATGAGCAGTTCTTC. This gives the protein CASKDQKSRPQGIHNEQFF.